One and the same sample provided the 10 T cell receptor beta chains below, sequenced in a study of tumor and adjacent non-tumor tissue in lung cancer. The library came from three nested PCR rounds adapted from ARM-PCR protocols. TCRdb fed the multiplex PCR reads into MiXCR, producing one record per CDR3 protein. The sample lists about 75,000 distinct CDR3 sequences; around four fifths were seen once. The template was RNA from unsorted bulk tissue. The sequenced material came from lung tumor tissue. These receptors were obtained from a woman aged 45-60 years with non-small cell lung cancer.

The gene calls are TRBV11-2 and TRBJ2-1; 9 bases map to TRBD2. Germline CDR1 SGHAT, CDR2 FQNNGV. Trimming cost V 3 bases and J 2 bases; bases outside gene matches: 17. The CDR3 is 20 amino acids. This chain's CDR3 is CASSLVRSLAGFRTYNEQFF. In nucleotides, the CDR3 is TGTGCCAGCAGCTTGGTCCGGTCTCTAGCGGGATTTAGAACCTACAATGAGCAGTTCTTC. The full variable domain, in which reference TRBV11-2 and TRBJ2-1 provide the parts outside the CDR3, is EAGVAQSPRYKIIEKRQSVAFWCNPISGHATLYWYQQILGQGPKLLIQFQNNGVVDDSQLPKDRFSAERLKGVDSTLKIQPAKLEDSAVYLCASSLVRSLAGFRTYNEQFFGPGTRLTVL.

This clonotype was counted between two and nine times. At one end, the junction sequence differs from germline, possibly due to a read error. This sequence joins TRBV5-1 and TRBJ2-5; 9 bases are a match to TRBD2. Germline CDR1 SGHRS, CDR2 YFSETQ. The CDR3 runs 15 residues. The CDR3 DNA reads TGTCCCAGCAGCTTGTCAGCGGGAGGTTCGGAGACCCAGTACTTC. Its translation is CPSSLSAGGSETQYF.

Comment on this clonotype: One end of the junction fails to match germline, which may point to a read error. This chain links TRBV11-2 with TRBJ2-1, with D possibly TRBD2 on 7 matching bases. This CDR3 has 13 residues. CDR1 is SGHAT, CDR2 FQNNGV, per germline. In nucleotides, the CDR3 is TGTGTCGAGGGGGAGGGAGGGCCGCGCGAGCAATTCTTC. Translating it yields CVEGEGGPREQFF.

Remarks on this clonotype: This sequence may be a read error, since a much larger clone differs from it by one base. The J gene is TRBJ2-3, the V gene TRBV5-1; TRBD1 might be the D (6 bases). Germline V gives CDR1 SGHRS, CDR2 YFSETQ. The length of the CDR3 is 14 residues. Trimming took 7 bases from V and 8 from J, leaving 20 bases between them. The CDR3 sequence is CASQLQGWPGTQYF. The CDR3 DNA sequence: TGCGCCAGCCAACTACAGGGCTGGCCAGGTACGCAGTATTTT.

About this clonotype itself: An end of the junction does not agree with germline; a read error may underlie this. This chain links TRBV30 with TRBJ1-5; D is ambiguous. CDR1 GTSNPN and CDR2 SVGIG come from the germline V gene (reference sequence). The CDR3 extends over 16 amino acids. The CDR3, as DNA: TGTGTCTGGAGTGAGTCGCTAATGGTTAGCAATCAGCCCCAGCATTTT. Protein product: CVWSESLMVSNQPQHF.

The V and J genes are TRBV10-2 and TRBJ2-7, with D hard to call. This CDR3 has 11 residues. Germline CDR1 and CDR2: WSHSY and SAAADI. V lost 4 bases and J lost 13, with 14 bases in between. The CDR3 nucleotides read TGCGCCAGCAGTGGGGGTAACGGGCAATACTTC. Amino acid sequence: CASSGGNGQYF.

About this clonotype: A much larger clone lies a single base off, so this may be a read error. V usage is TRBV20-1 and J usage is TRBJ2-3, with D perhaps TRBD1 (5 bases). The closer fit of TRBJ1-5 to the DNA end suggests the J call may be wrong. Germline loops: CDR1 DFQATT, CDR2 SNEGSKA (reference sequence). The CDR3 spans 15 residues. Here the CDR3 DNA reads TGCAGTGCACAGGACCCGGGGCGGGGCACAGATACGCAGCATTTT. Translated, it gives CSAQDPGRGTDTQHF.

The gene calls are TRBV5-6 and TRBJ2-2; D is ambiguous. Trimming left V 9 bases short and J 12 bases short, with 27 bases between. Germline-derived CDR1 and CDR2 are SGHDT and YYEEEE. This CDR3 has 15 residues. CDR3 amino acids: CAIGLGLSQLGKLFF. Here the CDR3 DNA reads TGTGCCATCGGCTTGGGTCTTTCGCAGCTAGGGAAGCTGTTTTTT.

This clonotype was counted only a few times. V usage is TRBV20-1 and J usage is TRBJ2-1, with TRBD2 as a possible D gene (6 bases). Trimming pared 3 bases from V and 7 bases from J, leaving 19 bases between. CDR1 and CDR2 from the germline V gene are DFQATT and SNEGSKA (reference sequence). The length of the CDR3 is 15 residues. This chain's CDR3 is CSASNVAEVRNEQFF. CDR3 bases: TGCAGTGCTAGTAATGTAGCGGAGGTAAGAAATGAGCAGTTCTTC.

Of note for this clonotype: At one end, the junction sequence differs from germline, possibly due to a read error. The chain carries TRBV4-1 and TRBJ1-5, with D possibly TRBD1 on 5 matching bases. The CDR3 has 15 residues. Germline assignment: CDR1 MGHRA and CDR2 YSYEKL. CDR3 in DNA: TGCGCCAGCAGCCAGGTTAGGGGCAGCAATCAGCCCCAACATTTT. This sequence encodes CASSQVRGSNQPQHF.